These 18 T cell receptor beta chains were sequenced from one sample in a study of molecular identifiers for immune sequencing clone quantification. One entry per CDR3 protein results from TCRdb running MiXCR on the PCR reads. There are roughly 97,000 distinct CDR3 sequences in the sample; around 24% occur only once, and roughly 1% lies in the top ten. Material for sequencing was naive CD8+ T cells from blood, with Jurkat cell RNA spiked in. Indicated subset: FACS-sorted CD8+CD4-CCR7+CD45RA+ naive T cells. These receptors came from a human donor in good health. Some libraries in this study had Jurkat cell RNA spiked in.

This clonotype was found once. This may arise from a read error, as a much more abundant clone is one base away. This chain links TRBV7-9 with TRBJ2-2; the match to TRBD1 covers 9 bases. Trimming removed 3 bases from V and 5 bases from J; junction bases left unmatched: 10. CDR1 and CDR2 (germline): SEHNR, FQNEAQ (reference sequence). The CDR3 spans 17 residues. The CDR3 region is CASSFTGGAGKTGELFF. In nucleotides, the CDR3 is TGTGCCAGCAGCTTTACAGGGGGCGCAGGGAAAACCGGGGAGCTGTTTTTT.

Ten or more counts support this clonotype. Here the CDR3 DNA reads TGTGCCACAATAGGGACAGGGTCGGGTGTCGGGTACAATGAGCAGTTCTTC. This encodes CATIGTGSGVGYNEQFF. The rearrangement joins TRBV2 to TRBJ2-1; 9 nucleotides match TRBD1. V lost 10 bases to trimming and J lost 4 bases; unmatched junction nucleotides: 17. The germline V gene has CDR1 SNHLY and CDR2 FYNNEI. The CDR3 extends over 17 amino acids.

V is TRBV5-1 and J is TRBJ2-3; 8 bases fit TRBD2. V shed 1 base and J 2 bases; nucleotides not matched to a gene: 6. The CDR3 is 16 residues long. Germline loops: CDR1 SGHRS, CDR2 YFSETQ. The CDR3 loop reads CASSLTGLVYTDTQYF. The CDR3, as DNA: TGCGCCAGCAGCTTGACGGGACTAGTGTACACAGATACGCAGTATTTT.

This clonotype was detected ten times or more. This sequence joins TRBV5-1 and TRBJ2-3; 11 bases fit TRBD2. This CDR3 has 16 amino acids. V gave up 4 bases and J gave up 1 base; unmatched junction bases: 5. Germline V gene data show CDR1 as SGHRS and CDR2 as YFSETQ. The CDR3 reads CASSVTGLAGTDTQYF. The CDR3 coding sequence is TGCGCCAGCAGCGTTACGGGACTAGCGGGCACAGATACGCAGTATTTT. The complete variable domain, with remaining parts taken from reference TRBV5-1 and TRBJ2-3, reads KAGVTQTPRYLIKTRGQQVTLSCSPISGHRSVSWYQQTPGQGLQFLFEYFSETQRNKGNFPGRFSGRQFSNSRSEMNVSTLELGDSALYLCASSVTGLAGTDTQYFGPGTRLTVL.

This clonotype showed up just a few times. The V gene is TRBV6-2 or TRBV6-3, the J gene TRBJ1-1, with a tentative D call TRBD1 (5 bases). Germline assignment: CDR1 MNHEY and CDR2 SVGEGT. The ends were cut back, 6 bases at V and 2 bases at J, with 22 bases in the middle. The CDR3 spans 17 residues. This CDR3 reads CASRLNAGRSFNTEAFF. CDR3 coding DNA: TGTGCCAGCAGACTAAATGCGGGACGTAGCTTTAACACTGAAGCTTTCTTT.

This clonotype was counted ten times or more. This sequence joins TRBV20-1 and TRBJ1-4, with a tentative D call TRBD1 (5 bases). V gave up 3 bases and J gave up 3 bases, with 17 bases separating them. Germline CDR1 reads DFQATT; CDR2 reads SNEGSKA (reference sequence). The CDR3 is 16 residues long. The CDR3 protein is CSASEFRGVANEKLFF. CDR3 coding DNA: TGCAGTGCTAGTGAATTCCGGGGGGTGGCTAATGAAAAACTGTTTTTT.

At least ten counts were recorded for this clonotype. The chain employs TRBV29-1 and TRBJ2-7; D is uncertain. Between the trimmed V and J ends, which lost 2 bases and 7 bases, there was a span of 3 bases. The germline V gene has CDR1 SQVTM and CDR2 ANQGSEA. The CDR3 has 9 amino acids. The CDR3 loop is CSVESEQYF. The DNA of the CDR3 is TGCAGCGTTGAATCTGAGCAGTACTTC.

This clonotype was counted ten times or more. The chain combines TRBV15 with TRBJ2-3; D unclear. Trimming removed 5 bases from V and 6 bases from J, with 21 bases in between. The germline V gene has CDR1 LNHNV and CDR2 YYDKDF (reference sequence). CDR3 length: 16 amino acids. CDR3 residues: CATSEIRLDAGDTQYF. CDR3 in DNA: TGTGCCACCAGCGAAATAAGACTTGACGCCGGGGATACGCAGTATTTT.

This clonotype appeared a few times. Written as DNA, the CDR3 is TGTGCCAGCAGCCCGATAAGCAGACAGGCCGAACCCTACGAGCAGTACTTC. Translated: CASSPISRQAEPYEQYF. This chain connects TRBV4-2 to TRBJ2-7, with D maybe TRBD1 (6 bases). Germline CDR1 reads LGHNA; CDR2 reads YNFKEQ. The CDR3 consists of 17 residues. V was trimmed by 4 bases and J by 2 bases, leaving 21 bases between them.

Worth noting for this clonotype: A single base separates this from a much larger clone, so it may be a read error. The chain uses TRBV19 and TRBJ1-1; D call uncertain. This CDR3 has 15 amino acids. The germline CDR1 and CDR2 sequences are LNHDA and SQIVND (reference sequence). V was pared by 3 bases and J by 1 base, with 12 bases between. The CDR3 DNA reads TGTGCCAGTAGTATCTTTGAGGGAACGAACACTGAAGCTTTCTTT. Translating it yields CASSIFEGTNTEAFF.

For this clonotype: One base away lies a much larger clone, so this may be a sequencing read error. The chain links TRBV5-4 to TRBJ2-1; 9 nucleotides agree with TRBD2. The CDR3 is made up of 15 amino acids. Looked up from germline, CDR1 is SGHNT and CDR2 is YYREEE (reference sequence). CDR3 DNA: TGTGCCGGCAGCTTAAGCGGGGGGACCTACAATGAGCAGTTCTTC. As protein: CAGSLSGGTYNEQFF. The whole variable domain, filled in from reference TRBV5-4 and TRBJ2-1, reads ETGVTQSPTHLIKTRGQQVTLRCSSQSGHNTVSWYQQALGQGPQFIFQYYREEENGRGNFPPRFSGLQFPNYSSELNVNALELDDSALYLCAGSLSGGTYNEQFFGPGTRLTVL.

This clonotype was counted ten times or more. The V and J genes are TRBV7-6 and TRBJ1-1, with TRBD1 as a possible D gene (5 bases). Trimming left V 3 bases short and J 1 base short, with 12 bases between. CDR1 is SGHVS and CDR2 is FNYEAQ in the germline V gene. This CDR3 is 15 amino acids long. CDR3 in amino acids: CASSLGQGANTEAFF. The CDR3 DNA follows: TGTGCCAGCAGCTTGGGGCAAGGGGCGAACACTGAAGCTTTCTTT.

This clonotype occurred many times. The V gene is TRBV13, the J gene TRBJ2-5, with D unclear. Germline CDR1 and CDR2: PRHDT and FYEKMQ (reference sequence). This CDR3 is built from 14 residues. Trimming shortened V by 2 bases and J by 2 bases, and 9 bases separated the two germline ends. This CDR3 is CASSLWQPQETQYF. DNA for the CDR3: TGTGCCAGCAGCTTATGGCAACCACAAGAGACCCAGTACTTC.

This clonotype showed up many times. This rearrangement joins TRBV7-9 to TRBJ1-5; D is ambiguous. The germline V gene has CDR1 SEHNR and CDR2 FQNEAQ (reference sequence). The CDR3 sequence is 14 residues long. V dropped 1 base and J dropped 3 bases, with 7 bases sitting between them. This chain's CDR3 is CASSLEGFNQPQHF. The DNA for the CDR3 is TGTGCCAGCAGCTTAGAAGGATTCAATCAGCCCCAGCATTTT.

This clonotype was counted only a few times. A much bigger clone sits one base away, suggesting this may be a read error. The chain uses TRBV10-2 and TRBJ2-1; D gene ambiguous. Germline assignment: CDR1 WSHSY and CDR2 SAAADI. The CDR3 contains 12 residues. CDR3 DNA: TGCGCCGGCAGTGACCTCTCCAATGAGCAGTTCTTC. Translating gives CAGSDLSNEQFF.

This clonotype has a handful of counts. A single base separates this from a much larger clone, so it may be a read error. This chain connects TRBV29-1 to TRBJ1-1; no clear D gene. In germline, CDR1 is SQVTM, CDR2 ANQGSEA. The CDR3 sequence is 11 residues long. CDR3 protein: CCGAYGSEAFF. For the CDR3, the DNA is TGCTGCGGCGCGTACGGATCTGAAGCTTTCTTT. The whole variable domain, filled in from reference TRBV29-1 and TRBJ1-1, reads SAVISQKPSRDICQRGTSLTIQCQVDSQVTMMFWYRQQPGQSLTLIATANQGSEATYESGFVIDKFPISRPNLTFSTLTVSNMSPEDSSIYLCCGAYGSEAFFGQGTRLTVV.

This clonotype was observed at least ten times. The genes are TRBV5-4 and TRBJ2-5; 7 positions match TRBD1. The V and J ends lost 3 bases and 5 bases, in that order; junction bases with no gene match: 13. The germline V gene encodes CDR1 SGHNT and CDR2 YYREEE (reference sequence). The CDR3 runs to 16 residues. The CDR3 region is CASSYMTGTVAETQYF. Written as DNA, the CDR3 is TGTGCCAGCAGCTACATGACCGGGACAGTGGCGGAGACCCAGTACTTC.

A note on this clonotype: A much larger clone lies a single base off, so this may be a read error. V is TRBV6-5 and J is TRBJ2-7; tentatively, D is TRBD1 or TRBD2 (6 bases each). Trimming cost V 5 bases and J 5 bases, with 13 bases left between them. The germline CDR1 and CDR2 sequences are MNHEY and SVGAGI. The CDR3 contains 13 residues. The CDR3: CASSHARGDEQYF. CDR3 DNA: TGTGCCAGCAGTCACGCTAGGGGGGACGAGCAGTACTTC.